The 14 T cell receptor beta chains given below trace back to one sample, sequenced in a study of human T cells and chemical hapten exposure (TCRdb year 2021). Libraries were prepared through RACE. Sequencing was carried out with a NextSeq 500. The public reads were quality trimmed at Q25 with fastp and then assembled into clones with MiXCR by TCRdb, keeping productive beta chains. Identical CDR3 proteins give one entry, which carries the most common genes and DNA. In all, the sample holds a few hundred thousand distinct CDR3 sequences, and roughly 5% of those were seen once. The top ten clonotypes cover approximately 2.5% of the sample. The time point label corresponds to: patch test 1, 2 weeks after DPC sensitization. The treatment or condition label here, explained by the study, means: therapeutic diphenylcyclopropenone sensitization with weekly scalp DPC. Sample: whole blood, taken in connection with sensitization to the hapten diphenylcyclopropenone (DPC). The origin of the receptors is a woman aged 45-65 years with alopecia areata. Some clones in this sample may be carry-over from other donors' samples.

The chain joins TRBV29-1 to TRBJ2-7; D may be TRBD1 or TRBD2 (6 bases each). The germline CDR1 and CDR2 sequences are SQVTM and ANQGSEA. The CDR3 is 12 amino acids. V lost 4 bases to trimming and J lost 4 bases, with 11 bases between them. The CDR3 here is CSVAGAAYEQYF. In nucleotides, the CDR3 is TGCAGCGTTGCGGGGGCGGCGTACGAGCAGTACTTC.

This clonotype showed up many times. The rearrangement joins TRBV10-2 to TRBJ2-3; D may be TRBD2 (6 bases). Trimming shortened V by 8 bases and J by 0 bases, and 15 bases separated the two germline ends. CDR1 and CDR2 (germline): WSHSY, SAAADI. The CDR3 has 15 amino acids. The CDR3 coding sequence is TGCGCCAGCTGGTTACCCGGGACTAGCACAGATACGCAGTATTTT. Its translation is CASWLPGTSTDTQYF.

To note about this clonotype: The junction departs from the called germline gene at one end, perhaps through a read error. The chain joins TRBV6-5 to TRBJ1-2; D is uncertain. Germline CDR1 is MNHEY and CDR2 is SVGAGI. The CDR3 length is 14 residues. This CDR3 is CASSVPGPNSGYTF. The CDR3 nucleotides are TGTGCCAGCAGTGTTCCCGGACCTAACTCTGGCTACACCTTC.

This clonotype was picked up many times. The chain links TRBV23-1 to TRBJ1-4; D possibly corresponds to TRBD1 (6 bases). TRBV23-1 belongs to the ORF category, with a function that is uncertain. Trimming removed 6 bases at V and 12 bases at J, with 14 bases between. The CDR3 runs to 12 residues. For the CDR3, the DNA is TGCGCCAGCAGGGTAGTGGAGGGGGAACTGTTTTTT. This sequence encodes CASRVVEGELFF.

This clonotype has a count of ten or more. The chain combines TRBV20-1 with TRBJ2-3; TRBD2 agrees at 9 bases. The CDR3 length is 15 residues. The V gene end was trimmed by 1 base and the J gene end by 2 bases; junction bases not matched to a gene: 4. Germline lookup yields CDR1 DFQATT and CDR2 SNEGSKA (reference sequence). The CDR3 loop is CSARVASGATDTQYF. The CDR3 DNA is TGCAGTGCTAGAGTGGCTAGCGGGGCCACAGATACGCAGTATTTT.

This clonotype appeared a few times. V and J are TRBV21-1 and TRBJ2-7; the tabulated D call, TRBD1, remains unverified against the DNA. TRBV21-1 is listed as a pseudogene. This CDR3 is 14 amino acids long. CDR3 region: CASSSGTRSYEQYF. The CDR3 bases are TGTGCCAGCAGCAGCGGGACACGTTCCTACGAGCAGTACTTC.

This clonotype was counted a few times. CDR3 protein: CASREDRGLRAQPQHF. CDR3 bases: TGTGCCAGCCGGGAGGACAGGGGGCTTAGGGCTCAGCCCCAGCATTTT. The chain is built from TRBV2 and TRBJ1-5; 11 bases fit TRBD1. Losses at the gene ends were 8 bases for V and 6 bases for J; bases not matched to a gene: 12. The CDR3 is 16 amino acids. Per the germline V gene, CDR1 is SNHLY and CDR2 is FYNNEI.

Only a few counts were recorded for this clonotype. The chain couples TRBV6-5 to TRBJ2-6; 12 nucleotides line up with TRBD1. The V gene's germline CDR1 is MNHEY and CDR2 SVGAGI. J lost 4 bases, V lost 2 bases, and 6 bases had no gene match. This CDR3 is 18 amino acids long. CDR3 sequence (DNA): TGTGCCAGCAGTTACCGGGACAGGGGGCCGTCGGGGGCCAACGTCCTGACTTTC. Its translation is CASSYRDRGPSGANVLTF.

The chain uses TRBV7-9 and TRBJ2-3; D gene ambiguous. V lost 1 base and J lost 6, with 5 bases in between. Looked up from germline, CDR1 is SEHNR and CDR2 is FQNEAQ (reference sequence). This CDR3 is built from 12 residues. CDR3 sequence reads: CASSLGWDTQYF. The CDR3 region has the DNA TGTGCCAGCAGCTTAGGCTGGGATACGCAGTATTTT.

This clonotype occurred many times. The chain uses TRBV7-2 and TRBJ2-3, with a possible D match to TRBD2 (6 bases). V was trimmed by 5 bases and J by 3 bases, leaving 12 bases between them. CDR1 is SGHTA and CDR2 is FQGNSA in the germline V gene. This CDR3 has 14 residues. The CDR3 sequence: CASSREWLTDTQYF. The CDR3 DNA is TGTGCCAGCAGCCGGGAGTGGCTGACAGATACGCAGTATTTT.

The chain recombines TRBV20-1 with TRBJ2-5; no clear D. V lost 0 bases, J lost 10 bases, and 9 bases lay in between. The CDR3 has 11 amino acids. Germline assignment: CDR1 DFQATT and CDR2 SNEGSKA (reference sequence). The CDR3 DNA reads TGCAGTGCTAGAGATCCCCGGGTCCAGTACTTC. It codes for CSARDPRVQYF.

CDR3 nucleotides: TGCGCCAGCAGCGGGGGACAGGGGTACAATGAGCAGTTCTTC. Protein product: CASSGGQGYNEQFF. The rearrangement links TRBV5-1 to TRBJ2-1, with TRBD1 matching 10 bases. This CDR3 region has 14 residues. J lost 4 bases, V lost 4 bases, and 2 bases had no gene match. In germline, CDR1 is SGHRS, CDR2 YFSETQ.

This clonotype came up a few times. This chain connects TRBV7-2 to TRBJ2-5; 12 nucleotides line up with TRBD2. The CDR3 runs to 16 residues. Germline CDR1 reads SGHTA; CDR2 reads FQGNSA. V shed 2 bases and J 5 bases; nucleotides not matched to a gene: 6. CDR3 DNA sequence: TGTGCCAGCAGCTTATATCTAGCGGGAGGGCAGGAGACCCAGTACTTC. This gives the protein CASSLYLAGGQETQYF. Full variable domain (remainder filled in from reference TRBV7-2 and TRBJ2-5): GAGVSQSPSNKVTEKGKDVELRCDPISGHTALYWYRQSLGQGLEFLIYFQGNSAPDKSGLPSDRFSAERTGGSVSTLTIQRTQQEDSAVYLCASSLYLAGGQETQYFGPGTRLLVL.

The chain uses TRBV6-5 and TRBJ1-2; 8 bases are shared with TRBD1. The CDR3 contains 17 residues. Unmatched junction bases numbered 11, after V lost 0 bases and J lost 5 bases. Germline CDR1 is MNHEY and CDR2 is SVGAGI. The CDR3 spells CASSYSVRGRIQYGYTF. The CDR3 region has the DNA TGTGCCAGCAGTTACTCAGTCAGGGGGCGCATTCAATATGGCTACACCTTC.